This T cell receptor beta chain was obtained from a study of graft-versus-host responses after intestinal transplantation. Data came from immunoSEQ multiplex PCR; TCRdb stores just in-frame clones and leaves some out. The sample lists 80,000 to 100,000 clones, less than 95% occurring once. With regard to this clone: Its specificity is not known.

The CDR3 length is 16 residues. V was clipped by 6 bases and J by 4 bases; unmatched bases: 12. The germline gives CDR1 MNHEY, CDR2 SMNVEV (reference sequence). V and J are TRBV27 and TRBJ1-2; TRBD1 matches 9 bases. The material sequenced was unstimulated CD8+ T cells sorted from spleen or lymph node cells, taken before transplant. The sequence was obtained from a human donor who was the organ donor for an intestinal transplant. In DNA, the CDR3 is TGTGCCAGCAGACCCTGGACAGGGGCGCTTCTCTATGGCTACACCTTC. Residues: CASRPWTGALLYGYTF.